This TCR beta chain comes out of a study of molecular identifiers for immune sequencing clone quantification. For this clonotype: The antigen is unknown.

The CDR3 length is 12 residues. From the PCR reads, TCRdb called clonotypes with MiXCR, one entry per CDR3 protein. The sample shows approximately 550,000 distinct CDR3 sequences, around 25% of them seen only once. Findings of the study overall: Amid 750,000 to 1,000,000 naive cells, spiked Jurkat TCR RNA from one cell was reportedly still detectable.

The clonotype originates from a human donor in good health. Some libraries in this study had Jurkat cell RNA spiked in. The chain is built from TRBV21-1 and TRBJ2-1; the table's D call of TRBD1 was not tested on the DNA. TRBV21-1 is termed a pseudogene. The sequenced sample was naive CD8+ T cells from blood, with Jurkat cell RNA spiked in. Subset defined: FACS-sorted CD8+CD4-CCR7+CD45RA+ naive T cells. The CDR3 DNA sequence: TGTGCCAGCAGCTCACAGGGTTGTGAGCAGTTCTTC. It translates to CASSSQGCEQFF.